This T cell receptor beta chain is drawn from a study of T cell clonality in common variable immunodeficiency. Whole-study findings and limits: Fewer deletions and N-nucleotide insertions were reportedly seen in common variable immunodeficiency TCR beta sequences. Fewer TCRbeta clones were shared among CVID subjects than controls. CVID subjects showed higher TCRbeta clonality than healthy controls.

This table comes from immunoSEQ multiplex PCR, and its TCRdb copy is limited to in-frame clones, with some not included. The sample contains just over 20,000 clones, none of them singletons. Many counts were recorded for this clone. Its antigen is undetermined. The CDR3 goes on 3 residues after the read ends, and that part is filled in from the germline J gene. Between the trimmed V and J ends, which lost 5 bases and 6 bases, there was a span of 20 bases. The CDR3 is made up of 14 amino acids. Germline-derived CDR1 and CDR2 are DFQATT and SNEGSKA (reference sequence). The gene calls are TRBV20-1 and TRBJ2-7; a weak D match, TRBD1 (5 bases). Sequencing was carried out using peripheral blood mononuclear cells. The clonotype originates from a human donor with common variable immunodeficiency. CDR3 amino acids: CSAPSNRHPREQYF. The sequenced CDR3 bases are TGCAGTGCTCCGAGTAACAGGCACCCTCGCGAG.